These 16 T cell receptor beta chains came from one sample sequenced in a study of blood T cell repertoires in COVID-19. The data were produced by immunoSEQ multiplex PCR, yet TCRdb's version contains in-frame clones alone and is incomplete. The sample has around 100,000 clones; around 84% are singletons. Specimen: peripheral blood. These receptors originate from a human donor in a cohort sampled during active COVID-19.

The V and J genes are TRBV7-2 and TRBJ2-1; 9 positions match TRBD1. CDR1 and CDR2 from the germline V gene are SGHTA and FQGNSA. With V trimmed by 5 bases and J by 4 bases, 6 bases remained unmatched. This CDR3 contains 15 residues. This CDR3 is CASSPTGGGYNEQFF. The CDR3 DNA reads as TGTGCCAGCAGCCCAACAGGGGGCGGGTACAATGAGCAGTTCTTC.

V gene TRBV28 combines with J gene TRBJ2-3, with D uncertain. Trimming removed 3 bases from V and 2 bases from J, with 6 bases in between. The germline V gene encodes CDR1 MDHEN and CDR2 SYDVKM. The CDR3 runs to 13 residues. The CDR3 loop reads CASSFGSTDTQYF. CDR3 nucleotide sequence: TGTGCCAGCAGTTTCGGGTCCACAGATACGCAGTATTTT.

This chain links TRBV4-1 with TRBJ2-1; TRBD2 might be the D (6 bases). In germline, CDR1 is MGHRA, CDR2 YSYEKL. This CDR3 is built from 16 residues. The ends were cut back, 4 bases at V and 5 bases at J, with 18 bases in the middle. Written as DNA, the CDR3 is TGCGCCAGCAGCCTAATAGGCGGGCGGGGCAACAATGAGCAGTTCTTC. This gives the protein CASSLIGGRGNNEQFF.

The J gene is TRBJ2-1, the V gene TRBV27; TRBD1 matches at 8 bases. The CDR3 runs to 14 residues. CDR1 is MNHEY and CDR2 is SMNVEV in the germline V gene (reference sequence). J gave up 6 bases and V 8 bases, and 9 bases lay outside the gene matches. CDR3 coding DNA: TGTGCCAGCTCCTCACCTACAGGGGGCAATGAGCAGTTCTTC. The encoded protein is CASSSPTGGNEQFF.

J is TRBJ1-5 and V is TRBV9; 9 positions match TRBD1. After removal of 4 bases from V and 2 bases from J, the junction contained 4 bases not matched to a gene. CDR3 length: 15 residues. Germline V gene lookup returns CDR1 SGDLS and CDR2 YYNGEE. The CDR3: CASSMGQGGNQPQHF. CDR3 nucleotides: TGTGCCAGCAGCATGGGACAGGGTGGCAATCAGCCCCAGCATTTT.

The rearrangement joins TRBV7-2 to TRBJ1-2; no reliable D call. The CDR3 loop spans 12 amino acids. Trimming took 5 bases from V and 4 from J, leaving 8 bases between them. The germline V gene has CDR1 SGHTA and CDR2 FQGNSA. This chain's CDR3 is CASSHASYGYTF. The CDR3 bases are TGTGCCAGCAGCCACGCCAGCTATGGCTACACCTTC. Drawing the rest from reference TRBV7-2 and TRBJ1-2, the complete variable domain is GAGVSQSPSNKVTEKGKDVELRCDPISGHTALYWYRQSLGQGLEFLIYFQGNSAPDKSGLPSDRFSAERTGGSVSTLTIQRTQQEDSAVYLCASSHASYGYTFGSGTRLTVV.

This clone appeared a few times. The V and J genes are TRBV19 and TRBJ1-5; 8 positions agree with TRBD1. Germline CDR1 is LNHDA and CDR2 is SQIVND (reference sequence). V shed 6 bases, J shed 5 bases, and the junction held 6 bases outside the gene matches. The CDR3 has 14 residues. In DNA, the CDR3 is TGTGCCAGTAGCGGCAGGGGGCTGGATCAGCCCCAGCATTTT. Protein sequence: CASSGRGLDQPQHF.

The chain joins TRBV7-3 to TRBJ1-1, with D possibly being TRBD1 (5 bases). CDR1 is SGHTA and CDR2 is FQGTGA in the germline V gene. V shed 5 bases and J shed 2 bases, with 15 bases lying between them. The CDR3 is 15 amino acids. CDR3 loop: CASSVMPGLNTEAFF. CDR3 DNA: TGTGCCAGCAGCGTGATGCCGGGACTTAACACTGAAGCTTTCTTT. Based on the CDR3 plus reference TRBV7-3 and TRBJ1-1, the full variable domain is GAGVSQTPSNKVTEKGKYVELRCDPISGHTALYWYRQSLGQGPEFLIYFQGTGAADDSGLPNDRFFAVRPEGSVSTLKIQRTERGDSAVYLCASSVMPGLNTEAFFGQGTRLTVV.

J is TRBJ1-1 and V is TRBV19; D unresolved. The CDR3 extends over 13 amino acids. V lost 2 bases, J lost 7 bases, and 11 bases lay in between. CDR1 is LNHDA and CDR2 is SQIVND in the germline V gene (reference sequence). CDR3 coding DNA: TGTGCCAGTAGTATAAGGTCGGAGAGTGAAGCTTTCTTT. Amino acid sequence: CASSIRSESEAFF.

The chain links TRBV7-2 to TRBJ2-3; the D is unclear. The length of the CDR3 is 14 residues. V dropped 3 bases and J dropped 2 bases, with 9 bases sitting between them. The germline V gene encodes CDR1 SGHTA and CDR2 FQGNSA. CDR3 bases: TGTGCCAGCAGCTTCCTTGCTAACACAGATACGCAGTATTTT. Its protein product is CASSFLANTDTQYF.

The table lists this clone with a few counts. V gene TRBV4-2 combines with J gene TRBJ1-1, with D perhaps matching TRBD1 (5 bases). This CDR3 has 15 residues. Germline CDR1 LGHNA, CDR2 YNFKEQ. V dropped 0 bases and J dropped 3 bases, with 11 bases sitting between them. The CDR3 here is CASSQDPGGDTEAFF. CDR3 nucleotide sequence: TGTGCCAGCAGCCAAGATCCGGGAGGGGACACTGAAGCTTTCTTT.

V usage is TRBV6-1 and J usage is TRBJ2-3, with 8 bases fitting TRBD2. The J segment lost 0 bases and the V segment lost 2 bases, leaving 1 base of the junction unmatched. Germline V CDR1 and CDR2: MNHNS, SASEGT. The CDR3 totals 15 residues. CDR3 protein: CASSESSGSTDTQYF. In DNA form, the CDR3 reads TGTGCCAGCAGTGAATCTAGCGGGAGCACAGATACGCAGTATTTT.

The chain uses TRBV15 and TRBJ1-5; D is ambiguous. The CDR3 loop spans 17 amino acids. The V and J ends lost 5 bases and 2 bases respectively, with 19 bases between them. The germline V gene encodes CDR1 LNHNV and CDR2 YYDKDF (reference sequence). The CDR3 protein is CATSLSGRYSGNQPQHF. CDR3 nucleotide sequence: TGTGCCACCAGCCTCTCCGGACGATATAGCGGCAATCAGCCCCAGCATTTT.

The chain is built from TRBV9 and TRBJ2-7; 10 positions match TRBD1. Germline V lookup: CDR1 SGDLS, CDR2 YYNGEE. After removal of 2 bases from V and 2 bases from J, the junction contained 7 bases not matched to a gene. This CDR3 region has 16 residues. In nucleotides, the CDR3 is TGTGCCAGCAGCGTCTATCCCGGACAGGGGGCCTACGAGCAGTACTTC. It is translated as CASSVYPGQGAYEQYF.

This sequence joins TRBV25-1 and TRBJ2-7; TRBD1 agrees at 7 bases. This CDR3 is 13 amino acids long. The germline CDR1 and CDR2 sequences are MGHDK and SYGVNS. V gave up 8 bases and J gave up 2 bases; unmatched junction bases: 6. DNA of the CDR3: TGTGCCAGCTTGCGGACAGGTACCTACGAGCAGTACTTC. This gives the protein CASLRTGTYEQYF.

The rearrangement links TRBV19 to TRBJ2-1; D might be TRBD2 (5 bases). CDR1 and CDR2 from the germline V gene are LNHDA and SQIVND (reference sequence). CDR3 length: 16 amino acids. V shed 8 bases and J shed 1 base, with 18 bases lying between them. The DNA for the CDR3 is TGTGCCAGTTCTACGGGCGGGCTGTATTCCTACAATGAGCAGTTCTTC. Its translation: CASSTGGLYSYNEQFF.